One TCR beta chain is described in this entry. Though nominally healthy at sampling, donors likely had unrecorded immune exposures. This entry comes from a study of cytomegalovirus exposure and HLA in healthy donors. The study ran its PCR with 60 Vbeta and 13 Jbeta primers. Data came from immunoSEQ multiplex PCR; TCRdb stores just in-frame clones and leaves some out. The sample carries approximately 190,000 clones, about 70% recorded once. CDR1 LGHNA and CDR2 YNFKEQ come from the germline V gene. The ends were cut back, 1 base at V and 4 bases at J, with 11 bases in the middle. The CDR3 runs 16 residues.

The sequenced sample consisted of PBMCs. The clonotype originates from a young woman in good health and CMV-seronegative. The rearrangement joins TRBV4-2 to TRBJ2-6; TRBD2 might be the D (6 bases). CDR3 amino acids: CASSQGGEAGANVLTF. The DNA of the CDR3 is TGTGCCAGCAGCCAAGGAGGGGAGGCCGGGGCCAACGTCCTGACTTTC.